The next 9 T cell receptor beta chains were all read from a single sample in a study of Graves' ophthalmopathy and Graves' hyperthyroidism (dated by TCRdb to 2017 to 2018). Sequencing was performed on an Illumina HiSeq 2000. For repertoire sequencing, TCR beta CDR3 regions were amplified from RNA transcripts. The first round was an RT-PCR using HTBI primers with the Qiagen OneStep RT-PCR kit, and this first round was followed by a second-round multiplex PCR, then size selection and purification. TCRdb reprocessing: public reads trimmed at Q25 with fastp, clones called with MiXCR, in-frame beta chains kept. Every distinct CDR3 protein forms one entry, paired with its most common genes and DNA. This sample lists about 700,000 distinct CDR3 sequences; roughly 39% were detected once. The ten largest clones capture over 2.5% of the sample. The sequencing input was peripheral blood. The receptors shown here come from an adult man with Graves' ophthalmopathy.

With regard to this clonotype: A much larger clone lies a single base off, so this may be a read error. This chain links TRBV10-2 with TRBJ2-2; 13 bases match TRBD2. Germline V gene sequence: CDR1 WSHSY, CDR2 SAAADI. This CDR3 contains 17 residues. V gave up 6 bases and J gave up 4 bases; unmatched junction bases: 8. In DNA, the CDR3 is TGCGCCAGCAGAGGGACTAGCGGGGCCTCGAGCACCGGGGAGCTGTTTTTT. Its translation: CASRGTSGASSTGELFF.

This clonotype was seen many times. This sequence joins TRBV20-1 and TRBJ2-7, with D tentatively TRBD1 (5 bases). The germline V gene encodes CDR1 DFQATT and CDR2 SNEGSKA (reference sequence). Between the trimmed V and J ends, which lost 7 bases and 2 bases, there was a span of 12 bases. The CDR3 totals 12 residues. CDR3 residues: CSVRDNPYEQYF. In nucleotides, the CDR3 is TGCAGTGTCAGGGATAACCCCTACGAGCAGTACTTC.

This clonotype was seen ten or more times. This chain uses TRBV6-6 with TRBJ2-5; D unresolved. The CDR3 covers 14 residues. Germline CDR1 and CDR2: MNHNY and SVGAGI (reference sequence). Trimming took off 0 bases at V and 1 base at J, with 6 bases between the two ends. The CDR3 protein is CASSYSRSQETQYF. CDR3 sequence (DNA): TGTGCCAGCAGTTACTCGCGCTCCCAAGAGACCCAGTACTTC.

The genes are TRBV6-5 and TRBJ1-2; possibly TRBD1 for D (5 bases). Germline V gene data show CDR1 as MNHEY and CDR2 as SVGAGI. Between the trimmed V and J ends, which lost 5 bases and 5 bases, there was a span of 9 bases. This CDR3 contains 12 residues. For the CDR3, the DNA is TGTGCCAGCAGTGGGGCAGGGTATGGCTACACCTTC. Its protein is CASSGAGYGYTF.

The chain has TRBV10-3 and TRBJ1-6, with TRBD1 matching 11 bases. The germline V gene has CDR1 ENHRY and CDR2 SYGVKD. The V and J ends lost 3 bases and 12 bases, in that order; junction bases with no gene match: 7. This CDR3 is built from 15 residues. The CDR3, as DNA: TGTGCCATCAGTGACCCGCCGGGACAGGGGGTACCCCTCCACTTT. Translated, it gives CAISDPPGQGVPLHF.

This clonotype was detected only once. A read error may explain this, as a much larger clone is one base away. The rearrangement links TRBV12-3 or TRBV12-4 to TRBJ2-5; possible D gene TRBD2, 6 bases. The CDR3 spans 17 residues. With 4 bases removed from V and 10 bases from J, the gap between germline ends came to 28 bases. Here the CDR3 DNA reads TGTGCCAGCAGTTACTCCCCGAGGAGTGGGGGGAACGAGGTCCAGTACTTC. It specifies CASSYSPRSGGNEVQYF.

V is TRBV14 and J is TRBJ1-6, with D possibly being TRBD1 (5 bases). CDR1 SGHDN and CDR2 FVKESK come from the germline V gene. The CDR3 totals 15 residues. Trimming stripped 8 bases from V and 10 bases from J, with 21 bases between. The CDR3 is CASSPGQATESPLHF. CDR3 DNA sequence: TGTGCCAGCTCACCTGGACAAGCGACGGAATCACCCCTCCACTTT.

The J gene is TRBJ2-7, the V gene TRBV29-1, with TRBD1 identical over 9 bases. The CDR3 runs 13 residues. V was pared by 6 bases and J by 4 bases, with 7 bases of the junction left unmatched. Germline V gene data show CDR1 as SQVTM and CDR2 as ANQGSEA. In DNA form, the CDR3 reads TGCAGCGTGGGAGGGACAGGGCTGTACGAGCAGTACTTC. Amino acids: CSVGGTGLYEQYF.

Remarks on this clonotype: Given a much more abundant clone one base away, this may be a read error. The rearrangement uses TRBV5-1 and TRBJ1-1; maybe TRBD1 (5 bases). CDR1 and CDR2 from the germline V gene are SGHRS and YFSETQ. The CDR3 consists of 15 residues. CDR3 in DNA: TGCGCCGGCAGCCAAACTTGGGGCACAAACACTGAAGCTTTCTTT. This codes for CAGSQTWGTNTEAFF. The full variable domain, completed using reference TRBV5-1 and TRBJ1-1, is KAGVTQTPRYLIKTRGQQVTLSCSPISGHRSVSWYQQTPGQGLQFLFEYFSETQRNKGNFPGRFSGRQFSNSRSEMNVSTLELGDSALYLCAGSQTWGTNTEAFFGQGTRLTVV.